A single sample gave rise to the 27 T cell receptor beta chains below, sequenced in a study of T and B cells in COVID-19 patients. Each TRB amplification used roughly 250-550 ng of genomic DNA from blood. BIOMED2 TRB-A/B primer pools were used in multiplex TRB PCR. TCRdb analysed the multiplex PCR reads with MiXCR anew, one entry per CDR3 protein. The table records some 3,300 distinct CDR3 sequences, 25% of them present only once. Input material: blood. The receptors shown here come from a human donor with active COVID-19.

This clonotype is large (0.1 to 1%) by share. The chain combines TRBV29-1 with TRBJ2-5; D is ambiguous. Trimming left V 4 bases short and J 5 bases short, with 5 bases between. Germline CDR1 and CDR2: SQVTM and ANQGSEA. There are 10 residues in the CDR3. The chain's CDR3 is CSVGGETQYF. The CDR3 DNA reads TGCAGCGTTGGGGGTGAGACCCAGTACTTC.

Judged by abundance, this clonotype is large (0.1 to 1%). CDR3 DNA: TGCAGCGTTGGGGCTAGTAAAGAGACCCAGTACTTC. This sequence encodes CSVGASKETQYF. The chain links TRBV29-1 to TRBJ2-5; no clear D. V was pared by 4 bases and J by 3 bases, with 9 bases between. From germline, CDR1 is SQVTM and CDR2 ANQGSEA. This CDR3 has 12 residues.

This clonotype is medium-sized by share. V usage is TRBV6-6 and J usage is TRBJ2-5; TRBD2 aligns across 8 bases. This CDR3 is 15 amino acids long. V trimming: 7 bases; J trimming: 2 bases; junction bases outside the gene matches: 9. The germline gives CDR1 MNHNY, CDR2 SVGAGI (reference sequence). The CDR3 spells CASMLSGSAQETQYF. The CDR3 region has the DNA TGTGCCAGCATGCTGAGCGGGAGTGCGCAAGAGACCCAGTACTTC.

This chain connects TRBV29-1 to TRBJ2-7; 15 bases line up with TRBD2. Losses at the gene ends were 6 bases for V and 5 bases for J; bases not matched to a gene: 5. The CDR3 sequence is 14 residues long. The germline gives CDR1 SQVTM, CDR2 ANQGSEA. The CDR3 here is CSVTGTSGRNEQYF. The CDR3 coding sequence is TGCAGCGTCACCGGGACTAGCGGGAGGAACGAGCAGTACTTC.

This clonotype qualifies as medium-sized (0.01 to 0.1%). The chain couples TRBV18 to TRBJ1-1, with 8 bases matching TRBD1. CDR3 length: 13 amino acids. In germline, CDR1 is KGHSH, CDR2 LQKENI. The V segment lost 4 bases and the J segment 7 bases; nucleotides outside the gene matches: 5. The CDR3 loop reads CASSQGQEIEAFF. CDR3 sequence (DNA): TGTGCCAGCTCACAGGGACAGGAGATTGAAGCTTTCTTT. The full variable domain, with the rest looked up from reference TRBV18 and TRBJ1-1, is NAGVMQNPRHLVRRRGQEARLRCSPMKGHSHVYWYRQLPEEGLKFMVYLQKENIIDESGMPKERFSAEFPKEGPSILRIQQVVRGDSAAYFCASSQGQEIEAFFGQGTRLTVV.

By proportion, this clonotype is medium-sized. The chain links TRBV15 to TRBJ2-5; 9 positions agree with TRBD2. CDR1 is LNHNV, CDR2 YYDKDF, per germline (reference sequence). The V segment lost 1 base and the J segment 5 bases; nucleotides outside the gene matches: 8. The CDR3 spans 16 residues. The CDR3 reads CATSRAPGLASETQYF. The CDR3 bases are TGTGCCACCAGCAGAGCCCCGGGACTAGCTTCGGAGACCCAGTACTTC. Full variable domain (rest looked up from reference TRBV15 and TRBJ2-5): DAMVIQNPRYQVTQFGKPVTLSCSQTLNHNVMYWYQQKSSQAPKLLFHYYDKDFNNEADTPDNFQSRRPNTSFCFLDIRSPGLGDTAMYLCATSRAPGLASETQYFGPGTRLLVL.

This clonotype was seen a few times. J is TRBJ1-4 and V is TRBV12-3 or TRBV12-4; D uncertain. V was pared by 6 bases and J by 8 bases, with 10 bases between. This CDR3 has 12 residues. Here the CDR3 reads CASSRVREKLFF. As DNA, the CDR3 is TGTGCCAGCAGCCGAGTTAGAGAAAAACTGTTTTTT.

This chain connects TRBV4-1 to TRBJ1-4, with a weak D call TRBD1 (5 bases). The CDR3 extends over 15 amino acids. The V end lost 5 bases, the J end lost 0 bases, and 10 bases lay between the germline ends. Germline assignment: CDR1 MGHRA and CDR2 YSYEKL. DNA for the CDR3: TGCGCCAGCAGCAGGGGTGACCCAACTAATGAAAAACTGTTTTTT. Protein: CASSRGDPTNEKLFF.

This clonotype is medium-sized (0.01 to 0.1%) within its sample. The V gene is TRBV12-3 or TRBV12-4, the J gene TRBJ2-5; no definite D call. V lost 1 base to trimming and J lost 7 bases, with 10 bases between them. CDR3 length: 13 amino acids. CDR3 DNA sequence: TGTGCCAGCAGTTTAGAGCATGTTGTGACCCAGTACTTC. This gives the protein CASSLEHVVTQYF.

This clonotype is large within its sample. J is TRBJ2-1 and V is TRBV6-5; D is possibly TRBD2 (7 bases). CDR3 size: 17 residues. V was shortened by 6 bases and J by 0 bases, with 18 bases between the two germline ends. Germline-derived CDR1 and CDR2 are MNHEY and SVGAGI. The CDR3 is CASRGGAGDNSYNEQFF. The CDR3 DNA reads as TGTGCCAGCAGGGGAGGGGCGGGGGACAACTCCTACAATGAGCAGTTCTTC.

The rearrangement joins TRBV2 to TRBJ2-7, with unresolved D. The CDR3 runs to 10 residues. The germline V gene has CDR1 SNHLY and CDR2 FYNNEI. V was cut by 6 bases and J by 4 bases, with 4 bases left in between. CDR3 DNA: TGTGCCAGCAGGGATTACGAGCAGTACTTC. It codes for CASRDYEQYF.

This clonotype counts as medium-sized (0.01 to 0.1%). This chain connects TRBV19 to TRBJ2-5; D possibly corresponds to TRBD1 (5 bases). V was cut by 2 bases and J by 2 bases, with 6 bases left in between. CDR3 length equals 13 residues. In germline, CDR1 is LNHDA, CDR2 SQIVND (reference sequence). The CDR3 region has the DNA TGTGCCAGTAGTATAAACAGGCAAGAGACCCAGTACTTC. This sequence encodes CASSINRQETQYF.

This clonotype is labeled as medium-sized. The V gene is TRBV6-1, the J gene TRBJ1-3; weak D call: TRBD1 (6 bases). CDR1 is MNHNS and CDR2 is SASEGT in the germline V gene. V was pared by 0 bases and J by 5 bases, with 11 bases between. The CDR3 contains 15 residues. Here the CDR3 DNA reads TGTGCCAGCAGTGAAGCGACAGGTACCAGAAACACCATATATTTT. As protein: CASSEATGTRNTIYF.

This clonotype occurred once. V and J are TRBV9 and TRBJ2-2; the D gene could be TRBD1 or TRBD2 (6 bases each). This CDR3 is 20 amino acids long. Per germline, CDR1 SGDLS and CDR2 YYNGEE. Trimming shortened V by 0 bases and J by 6 bases, and 27 bases separated the two germline ends. Here the CDR3 reads CASSVEKGENVGGLSGELFF. The CDR3 region has the DNA TGTGCCAGCAGCGTAGAAAAAGGGGAGAACGTCGGGGGCCTCTCCGGGGAGCTGTTTTTT.

As regards this clonotype: A much larger clone lies a single base off, so this may be a read error. The CDR3 reads CASKGGLNQPQHF. CDR3 coding DNA: TGTGCCAGTAAGGGAGGGCTCAATCAGCCCCAGCATTTT. The chain links TRBV19 to TRBJ1-5; no firm D call. The V and J ends lost 7 bases and 3 bases respectively, with 10 bases between them. The CDR3 spans 13 residues. Germline V lookup: CDR1 LNHDA, CDR2 SQIVND (reference sequence).

This clonotype was observed at least ten times. This chain connects TRBV12-3 or TRBV12-4 to TRBJ2-7; 7 bases match TRBD1. The CDR3 has 13 amino acids. Trimming removed 5 bases from V and 2 bases from J; junction bases left unmatched: 3. The CDR3 sequence is CASSPGQTYEQYF. The CDR3 DNA is TGTGCCAGCAGTCCGGGACAGACCTACGAGCAGTACTTC.

CDR3 sequence: CASSVGGTSGGRSSYEQYF. In nucleotides, the CDR3 is TGTGCCAGCAGCGTGGGAGGGACTAGCGGGGGTCGGAGCTCCTACGAGCAGTACTTC. The chain recombines TRBV7-2 with TRBJ2-7; 14 nucleotides agree with TRBD2. With 5 bases clipped from V and 0 bases from J, the junction kept 12 bases outside the gene matches. Germline CDR1 is SGHTA and CDR2 is FQGNSA. The CDR3 contains 19 residues.

This clonotype occurred many times. The gene calls are TRBV30 and TRBJ1-1, with TRBD1 identical over 7 bases. CDR1 and CDR2 from the germline V gene are GTSNPN and SVGIG (reference sequence). The CDR3 totals 15 residues. V lost 4 bases and J lost 2; bases outside the gene matches: 10. The CDR3: CAWTTGAAPNTEAFF. The CDR3 coding sequence is TGTGCCTGGACAACAGGGGCCGCCCCAAACACTGAAGCTTTCTTT.

This chain links TRBV11-1 with TRBJ2-5; D perhaps matches TRBD1 (6 bases). There are 16 residues in the CDR3. V gave up 2 bases and J gave up 1 base, with 14 bases separating them. The V gene's germline CDR1 is SGHAT and CDR2 FQDESV (reference sequence). Here the CDR3 reads CASSLITGRTQETQYF. The CDR3 nucleotides read TGTGCCAGCAGCTTAATAACAGGGCGGACCCAAGAGACCCAGTACTTC. Full variable domain (outside the CDR3, taken from reference TRBV11-1 and TRBJ2-5): EAEVAQSPRYKITEKSQAVAFWCDPISGHATLYWYRQILGQGPELLVQFQDESVVDDSQLPKDRFSAERLKGVDSTLKIQPAELGDSAMYLCASSLITGRTQETQYFGPGTRLLVL.

The V and J genes are TRBV20-1 and TRBJ2-1; TRBD2 aligns across 12 bases. Germline values: CDR1 DFQATT, CDR2 SNEGSKA (reference sequence). The CDR3 totals 15 residues. The ends lost 6 bases at V and 3 bases at J; junction bases unmatched: 6. CDR3 nucleotide sequence: TGCAGTGCCTCGACTAGCGGGAGTTTCTACAATGAGCAGTTCTTC. Protein sequence: CSASTSGSFYNEQFF.

In its sample, this clonotype was seen a few times. The chain has TRBV29-1 and TRBJ2-1; 10 bases fit TRBD1. The CDR3 extends over 13 amino acids. Trimming removed 4 bases from V and 9 bases from J; junction bases left unmatched: 6. The germline CDR1 and CDR2 sequences are SQVTM and ANQGSEA. CDR3: CSVGGQGWCEQFF. CDR3 nucleotide sequence: TGCAGCGTTGGGGGACAGGGGTGGTGTGAGCAGTTCTTC.

This clonotype is labeled as medium-sized. The chain joins TRBV30 to TRBJ2-3; D is perhaps TRBD2 (6 bases). Trimming stripped 8 bases from V and 5 bases from J, with 17 bases between. Looked up from germline, CDR1 is GTSNPN and CDR2 is SVGIG (reference sequence). The CDR3 has 13 residues. This CDR3 reads CAAGSLMVDTQYF. CDR3 nucleotides: TGTGCCGCCGGGAGTTTGATGGTAGATACGCAGTATTTT.

In its sample, this clonotype was seen many times. The gene calls are TRBV10-3 and TRBJ1-4; D is possibly TRBD1 (5 bases). The V end was cut by 3 bases, the J end by 13 bases, with 12 bases between. CDR3 length equals 12 residues. Germline assignment: CDR1 ENHRY and CDR2 SYGVKD. Here the CDR3 DNA reads TGTGCCATCAGTGATCCGGGGGAGGGACTGTTTTTT. This encodes CAISDPGEGLFF.

The gene calls are TRBV20-1 and TRBJ1-2, with D hard to call. The CDR3 consists of 15 residues. The ends were cut back, 1 base at V and 0 bases at J, with 12 bases in the middle. Germline CDR1 reads DFQATT; CDR2 reads SNEGSKA (reference sequence). The chain's CDR3 is CSARVLTASNYGYTF. CDR3 DNA sequence: TGCAGTGCTAGAGTTTTAACGGCCTCTAACTATGGCTACACCTTC.

This clonotype was counted only a few times. Germline and junction disagree at one end, which may indicate a read error. The chain uses TRBV4-3 and TRBJ2-3; no clear D. This CDR3 comprises 13 residues. CDR1 and CDR2 (germline): LGHNA, YSLEER. The chain's CDR3 is CASSQEFTDTQYF. The CDR3 DNA follows: TGTGCCAGCAGCCAAGAATTCACAGATACGCAGTATTTT.

The genes are TRBV19 and TRBJ2-4; TRBD2 matches at 14 bases. CDR3 length: 18 residues. CDR1 LNHDA and CDR2 SQIVND come from the germline V gene (reference sequence). Trimming removed 5 bases from V and 0 bases from J; junction bases left unmatched: 6. CDR3 DNA sequence: TGTGCCAGTAGTCAGGGACTAGCGGGAGCACGAGCCAAAAACATTCAGTACTTC. The encoded protein is CASSQGLAGARAKNIQYF.

By sample fraction, this clonotype is medium-sized. This chain links TRBV27 with TRBJ1-4, with D uncertain. V was cut by 4 bases and J by 10 bases, with 10 bases left in between. The length of the CDR3 is 12 residues. Germline loops: CDR1 MNHEY, CDR2 SMNVEV (reference sequence). The CDR3 spells CASSSPRGKLFF. The CDR3 coding sequence is TGTGCCAGCAGTTCACCAAGAGGAAAACTGTTTTTT.